The clone carrying this TCR beta chain was seen only a few times. Its target is unknown. There were TCR beta CDR3 regions amplified from RNA transcripts. The TCR CDR3 was amplified in a first-round RT-PCR using the HTBI primer set. TCRdb analysed the multiplex PCR reads with MiXCR anew, one entry per CDR3 protein. The sample carries under 650,000 distinct CDR3 sequences, 15% to 20% recorded once. V shed 0 bases and J shed 2 bases, with 6 bases lying between them. CDR3 length equals 14 residues. Germline V gene data show CDR1 as SGDLS and CDR2 as YYNGEE. This sample is part of a study of T cells in Graves' hyperthyroidism and ophthalmopathy. Whole-study results and caveats: Also found in blood were most expanded thyroid clonotypes above 0.001.

This TCR was recovered from a woman aged 25 to 39 with Graves' hyperthyroidism. The rearrangement uses TRBV9 and TRBJ2-4; D possibly matches TRBD1 or TRBD2 (5 bases each). Input material: blood. CDR3 protein: CASSVGGTKNIQYF. The CDR3, as DNA: TGTGCCAGCAGCGTAGGGGGGACCAAAAACATTCAGTACTTC.